This TCR beta chain was obtained from a study of blood T cell repertoires in COVID-19. As processed by the authors: Scientists estimated how many nucleated cells there were by amplifying reference gene primers. Clones were read by immunoSEQ multiplex PCR, and TCRdb kept only the in-frame ones, dropping some. The V and J calls and clone size come from that table; D and trimming were worked out from the DNA. The sample has 330,000 or so clones; around 90% are singletons. V dropped 5 bases and J dropped 4; count of bases not matched to a gene: 12. The length of the CDR3 is 15 residues. The germline V gene has CDR1 SGHTS and CDR2 YDEGEE. Individuals drawn from 24 US areas were roughly 18 to 95 years old. Cohorts were based on clinical histories the participants reported. This clone occurred once.

The TCR originated in a woman between 25 and 40 years old who had recovered from COVID-19. The sequencing input was PBMCs or T cells enriched from blood (not recorded which). The rearrangement joins TRBV5-8 to TRBJ2-7, with 7 bases fitting TRBD2. In nucleotides, the CDR3 is TGTGCCAGCAGTCTCCGGCCGCTGGGGGGGTACGAGCAGTACTTC. Its translation is CASSLRPLGGYEQYF.